What follows describes a single TCR beta chain. The antigen is unknown. This specimen belongs to a study of beta chain features in type 1 diabetes. Study-wide results and caveats: Diminished insertions and augmented deletions at VDJ junctions characterized type 1 diabetes patients.

Germline V gene data show CDR1 as WNHNN and CDR2 as SYGVQD (reference sequence). V was clipped by 6 bases and J by 14 bases, with 11 bases between them. The CDR3 has 10 residues. The whole isolated RNA underwent reverse transcription, so sequencing captured expressed TCRB transcripts. Clones were sequenced by immunoSEQ multiplex PCR, and TCRdb holds only the in-frame ones, with some missing. The sample lists 240,000 or so clones; roughly 30% were seen once. The specimen sequenced was central memory CD4+ T cells from blood. The clonotype comes from a man aged 25-45 years in good health. This chain connects TRBV10-1 to TRBJ2-1; no clear D. CDR3 DNA: TGCGCCAGCAGGATCCGACGTAAGTTCTTC. Amino acids: CASRIRRKFF.